One and the same sample provided the 22 T cell receptor beta chains below, sequenced in a study of blood T cell repertoires in COVID-19. The data were produced by immunoSEQ multiplex PCR, yet TCRdb's version contains in-frame clones alone and is incomplete. This sample carries fewer than 300,000 clones, around 86% of them seen once, and the ten largest clones take less than 3%. The specimen was peripheral blood. These receptors were collected from a woman aged 60-70 years with active or convalescent COVID-19.

The genes are TRBV27 and TRBJ1-1, with a weak D call TRBD1 (6 bases). Germline V gene lookup returns CDR1 MNHEY and CDR2 SMNVEV (reference sequence). The CDR3 contains 15 residues. Trimming cost V 2 bases and J 5 bases, with 15 bases left between them. The CDR3 DNA is TGTGCCAGCAGTTTAGGTGGCAGGGGAAGGACTGAAGCTTTCTTT. It specifies CASSLGGRGRTEAFF.

The CDR3 region has the DNA TGTGCCACCAGCCAAAGCTGGTTCGGGGAGCTGTTTTTT. It codes for CATSQSWFGELFF. The rearrangement uses TRBV15 and TRBJ2-2; D remains ambiguous. V dropped 5 bases and J dropped 7 bases, with 11 bases sitting between them. The CDR3 runs to 13 residues. Germline V CDR1 and CDR2: LNHNV, YYDKDF (reference sequence). Full variable domain (remainder filled in from reference TRBV15 and TRBJ2-2): DAMVIQNPRYQVTQFGKPVTLSCSQTLNHNVMYWYQQKSSQAPKLLFHYYDKDFNNEADTPDNFQSRRPNTSFCFLDIRSPGLGDTAMYLCATSQSWFGELFFGEGSRLTVL.

The CDR3 region is CASTPRASYEQYF. The CDR3 nucleotides read TGTGCCAGCACGCCAAGAGCGAGCTACGAGCAGTACTTC. This sequence joins TRBV25-1 and TRBJ2-7; D is unclear. CDR3 size: 13 residues. CDR1 MGHDK and CDR2 SYGVNS come from the germline V gene. Trimming removed 7 bases at V and 3 bases at J, with 13 bases between.

The V call is TRBV7-9, the J call TRBJ1-6, with D possibly TRBD1 on 6 matching bases. This CDR3 region has 15 residues. Trimming took off 8 bases at V and 7 bases at J, with 18 bases between the two ends. Germline CDR1 SEHNR, CDR2 FQNEAQ (reference sequence). The chain's CDR3 is CASSSGPTGNSPLHF. The CDR3 region has the DNA TGTGCCAGCTCCTCAGGCCCCACAGGGAATTCACCCCTCCACTTT. Drawing the rest from reference TRBV7-9 and TRBJ1-6, the complete variable domain is DTGVSQNPRHKITKRGQNVTFRCDPISEHNRLYWYRQTLGQGPEFLTYFQNEAQLEKSRLLSDRFSAERPKGSFSTLEIQRTEQGDSAMYLCASSSGPTGNSPLHFGNGTRLTVT.

This chain uses TRBV5-6 with TRBJ1-5; D is ambiguous. Between the trimmed V and J ends, which lost 2 bases and 8 bases, there was a span of 14 bases. CDR1 is SGHDT and CDR2 is YYEEEE in the germline V gene. CDR3 length: 14 residues. CDR3 loop: CASSLSPEVEPQHF. The CDR3 DNA follows: TGTGCCAGCAGCTTATCCCCCGAGGTGGAGCCCCAGCATTTT.

The chain uses TRBV19 and TRBJ1-2; the match to TRBD1 covers 7 bases. The CDR3 is 12 residues long. V shed 5 bases, J shed 6 bases, and the junction held 3 bases outside the gene matches. Germline CDR1 LNHDA, CDR2 SQIVND (reference sequence). For the CDR3, the DNA is TGTGCCAGTAGTCCGACAGGGCATGGCTACACCTTC. It is translated as CASSPTGHGYTF. Variable domain in full (rest from reference TRBV19 and TRBJ1-2): DGGITQSPKYLFRKEGQNVTLSCEQNLNHDAMYWYRQDPGQGLRLIYYSQIVNDFQKGDIAEGYSVSREKKESFPLTVTSAQKNPTAFYLCASSPTGHGYTFGSGTRLTVV.

Only one count was recorded for this clone. The chain employs TRBV10-3 and TRBJ1-2; possible D gene TRBD1, 5 bases. The CDR3 loop spans 16 amino acids. Germline CDR1 reads ENHRY; CDR2 reads SYGVKD. V lost 8 bases, J lost 1 base, and 20 bases lay in between. Here the CDR3 DNA reads TGTGCCATCCCTCAGGAAAAGGAGGGGATTAACTATGGCTACACCTTC. It translates to CAIPQEKEGINYGYTF.

The rearrangement joins TRBV11-3 to TRBJ2-2; 8 positions agree with TRBD2. Germline CDR1 is SGHNT and CDR2 is YENEEA. With V trimmed by 5 bases and J by 3 bases, 5 bases remained unmatched. The length of the CDR3 is 15 residues. DNA for the CDR3: TGTGCCAGCAGCATCGGGGGGGCGGACACCGGGGAGCTGTTTTTT. This encodes CASSIGGADTGELFF.

The chain employs TRBV9 and TRBJ2-5, with D tentatively TRBD2 (5 bases). CDR1 is SGDLS, CDR2 YYNGEE, per germline. V was clipped by 0 bases and J by 1 base, with 7 bases between them. This CDR3 contains 14 residues. CDR3 sequence (DNA): TGTGCCAGCAGCGTAGACCGGGGCCAAGAGACCCAGTACTTC. This translates into CASSVDRGQETQYF. Together with reference TRBV9 and TRBJ2-5, the CDR3 gives the full variable domain: DSGVTQTPKHLITATGQRVTLRCSPRSGDLSVYWYQQSLDQGLQFLIQYYNGEERAKGNILERFSAQQFPDLHSELNLSSLELGDSALYFCASSVDRGQETQYFGPGTRLLVL.

The CDR3: CASSSSRDYSYNEQFF. Written as DNA, the CDR3 is TGTGCCAGCAGCTCTTCCCGGGACTATTCCTACAATGAGCAGTTCTTC. The chain carries TRBV7-6 and TRBJ2-1; 7 positions agree with TRBD2. The CDR3 consists of 16 residues. Trimming removed 4 bases from V and 1 base from J; junction bases left unmatched: 7. Germline CDR1 and CDR2: SGHVS and FNYEAQ.

The rearrangement uses TRBV2 and TRBJ2-7, with TRBD1 identical over 9 bases. This CDR3 has 13 residues. CDR1 is SNHLY, CDR2 FYNNEI, per germline. V lost 5 bases to trimming and J lost 3 bases; unmatched junction nucleotides: 2. CDR3 amino acids: CASSRQGDYEQYF. CDR3 DNA sequence: TGTGCCAGCAGTCGACAGGGGGACTACGAGCAGTACTTC.

The chain is built from TRBV19 and TRBJ2-5; the match to TRBD2 covers 7 bases. Per the germline V gene, CDR1 is LNHDA and CDR2 is SQIVND (reference sequence). The CDR3 sequence is 13 residues long. V was pared by 5 bases and J by 6 bases, with 6 bases of the junction left unmatched. For the CDR3, the DNA is TGTGCCAGTAGTGGGGGACTAAGCCAGACCCAGTACTTC. Protein: CASSGGLSQTQYF.

In this sample, this clone turned up once. J is TRBJ2-7 and V is TRBV18, with D uncertain. Germline CDR1 is KGHSH and CDR2 is LQKENI. This CDR3 is 12 amino acids long. The ends were cut back, 3 bases at V and 6 bases at J, with 9 bases in the middle. CDR3 amino acids: CASSPDSGEQYF. In DNA form, the CDR3 reads TGTGCCAGCTCACCTGATTCCGGCGAGCAGTACTTC.

CDR3 sequence reads: CASSESLEGPAKNIQYF. In DNA, the CDR3 is TGCGCCAGCAGTGAGTCTTTAGAGGGCCCTGCCAAAAACATTCAGTACTTC. The chain links TRBV10-1 to TRBJ2-4; D might be TRBD2 (5 bases). Germline V gene sequence: CDR1 WNHNN, CDR2 SYGVQD (reference sequence). This CDR3 is built from 17 residues. V was pared by 0 bases and J by 1 base, with 13 bases between.

The V gene is TRBV5-4, the J gene TRBJ1-2; perhaps TRBD1 as D (6 bases). V was shortened by 0 bases and J by 4 bases, with 10 bases between the two germline ends. The CDR3 has 14 residues. Looked up from germline, CDR1 is SGHNT and CDR2 is YYREEE (reference sequence). The CDR3 nucleotides are TGTGCCAGCAGCTTGGAGGGGGTTGGCTATGGCTACACCTTC. Residues: CASSLEGVGYGYTF.

The J gene is TRBJ1-4, the V gene TRBV27; TRBD1 might be the D (5 bases). Germline V gene data show CDR1 as MNHEY and CDR2 as SMNVEV (reference sequence). The V end was cut by 6 bases, the J end by 3 bases, with 17 bases between. CDR3 length equals 16 residues. CDR3 sequence reads: CASSPVGVGANEKLFF. The CDR3 coding sequence is TGTGCCAGCAGCCCCGTGGGCGTAGGGGCTAATGAAAAACTGTTTTTT.

V usage is TRBV10-3 and J usage is TRBJ2-5; D possibly corresponds to TRBD2 (6 bases). Germline CDR1 and CDR2: ENHRY and SYGVKD. The ends were cut back, 4 bases at V and 5 bases at J, with 14 bases in the middle. The CDR3 has 14 residues. CDR3 protein: CAISADTRGETQYF. CDR3 bases: TGTGCCATCAGTGCGGACACCCGGGGGGAGACCCAGTACTTC.

The chain recombines TRBV7-6 with TRBJ2-2; 8 bases match TRBD2. This CDR3 has 14 residues. The trim removed 5 bases at V and 11 bases at J, leaving 10 bases unmatched. CDR1 is SGHVS and CDR2 is FNYEAQ in the germline V gene. CDR3 bases: TGTGCCAGCAGCCGCGGGGGGCCGACTCGCGAGCTGTTTTTT. Its translation: CASSRGGPTRELFF.

This chain joins TRBV4-2 and TRBJ2-6, with 7 bases aligning to TRBD2. The CDR3 is 16 amino acids. Germline V gene lookup returns CDR1 LGHNA and CDR2 YNFKEQ. With V trimmed by 4 bases and J by 4 bases, 7 bases remained unmatched. The CDR3 loop reads CASSRMGGSGANVLTF. In DNA form, the CDR3 reads TGTGCCAGCAGCCGAATGGGGGGGTCAGGGGCCAACGTCCTGACTTTC.

There are a few counts of this clone. For the CDR3, the DNA is TGTGCCAGCTCTCCTTTACAGGGGGCTGAAGCTTTCTTT. Its translation: CASSPLQGAEAFF. The V and J genes are TRBV18 and TRBJ1-1, with TRBD1 identical over 8 bases. This CDR3 region has 13 residues. Germline V CDR1 and CDR2: KGHSH, LQKENI. V was clipped by 6 bases and J by 6 bases; unmatched bases: 6. Looking up the rest from reference TRBV18 and TRBJ1-1 gives the full variable domain: NAGVMQNPRHLVRRRGQEARLRCSPMKGHSHVYWYRQLPEEGLKFMVYLQKENIIDESGMPKERFSAEFPKEGPSILRIQQVVRGDSAAYFCASSPLQGAEAFFGQGTRLTVV.

This clone came up a few times. Written as DNA, the CDR3 is TGTGCCAGTAGTACGTACCCTTTCGGGGGCACAGATACGCAGTATTTT. It specifies CASSTYPFGGTDTQYF. V is TRBV19 and J is TRBJ2-3; TRBD2 might be the D (5 bases). CDR1 is LNHDA, CDR2 SQIVND, per germline (reference sequence). Trimming took 4 bases from V and 1 from J, leaving 15 bases between them. The CDR3 runs 16 residues.

This clone was detected many times. The chain combines TRBV20-1 with TRBJ1-2; 8 positions match TRBD1. V lost 3 bases to trimming and J lost 8 bases; unmatched junction nucleotides: 8. CDR3 length: 13 amino acids. The germline V gene encodes CDR1 DFQATT and CDR2 SNEGSKA (reference sequence). The DNA of the CDR3 is TGCAGTGCTAGTGCAGGACAGGGAAGAGGCTACACCTTC. Translation: CSASAGQGRGYTF.